This TCR beta chain was documented in a study of blood T cells in healthy people across ages. Primers used in a second PCR of about 7 to 11 cycles were a sample-barcoded 5' primer and a J-beta primer mix. TCRdb called the 5' RACE reads again in MiXCR, with one record for every CDR3 protein. The repertoire holds around 1,500,000 distinct CDR3 sequences, with approximately 40% as singletons. Findings and caveats of the study: Estimated diversity that came from one million T cells was considered an underestimate. Naive CD4+ cell counts and diversity both ran higher in long-lived than in aged donors. Lack of knowledge of donor CMV status possibly confounded expanded clonotype changes.

Germline CDR1 reads MGHRA; CDR2 reads YSYEKL. Trimming took 1 base from V and 7 from J, leaving 10 bases between them. This CDR3 region has 14 residues. The sample holds a few counts of this clonotype. Its specificity is not known. Extractions gave at least 5 micrograms of total RNA per sample. The gene calls are TRBV4-1 and TRBJ1-4; D unresolved. This receptor was obtained from a young woman in good health. The sequenced sample was blood. CDR3 residues: CASSQGRLGEKLFF. The CDR3 bases are TGCGCCAGCAGCCAAGGCAGGCTTGGTGAAAAACTGTTTTTT.